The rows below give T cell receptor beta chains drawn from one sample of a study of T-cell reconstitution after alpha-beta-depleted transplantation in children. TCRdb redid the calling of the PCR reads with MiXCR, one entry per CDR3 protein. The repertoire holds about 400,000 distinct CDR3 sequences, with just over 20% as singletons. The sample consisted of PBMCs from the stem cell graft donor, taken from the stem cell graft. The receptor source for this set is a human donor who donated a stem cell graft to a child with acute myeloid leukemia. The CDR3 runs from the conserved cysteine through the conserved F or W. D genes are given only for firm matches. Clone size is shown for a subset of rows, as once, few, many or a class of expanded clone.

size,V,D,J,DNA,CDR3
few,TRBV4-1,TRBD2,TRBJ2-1,TGCGCCAGCAGCCAAGATGCAGCGGGAGGTAACTACAATGAGCAGTTCTTC,CASSQDAAGGNYNEQFF
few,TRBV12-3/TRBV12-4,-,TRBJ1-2,TGTGCCAGCAGTTTACGGGTGAACTATGGCTACACCTTC,CASSLRVNYGYTF
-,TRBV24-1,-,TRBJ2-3,TGTGCCACCAGTGATTTGCTTGGCACAGATACGCAGTATTTT,CATSDLLGTDTQYF
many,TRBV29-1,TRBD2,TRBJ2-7,TGCAGCGTTCGAATGGCGGGGGGCTACGAGCAGTACTTC,CSVRMAGGYEQYF
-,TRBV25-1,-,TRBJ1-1,TGTGCCAGCAAAGGGATCACTGAAGCTTTCTTT,CASKGITEAFF
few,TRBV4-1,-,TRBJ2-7,TGCGCCAGCAGCCCGCGGGACGGCCCCTACGAGCAGTACTTC,CASSPRDGPYEQYF
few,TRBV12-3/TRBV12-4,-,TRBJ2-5,TGTGCCAGCAGTCCGCAGGGGACACCCCAAGAGACCCAGTACTTC,CASSPQGTPQETQYF
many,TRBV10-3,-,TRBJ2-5,TGTGCCATCAGTGAAAGCGGGCTGGAGACCCAGTACTTC,CAISESGLETQYF
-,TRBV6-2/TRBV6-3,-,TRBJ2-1,TGTGCCAGCTCCCCGGTGACGGTCAATGAGCAGTTCTTC,CASSPVTVNEQFF
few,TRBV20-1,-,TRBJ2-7,TGCAGTGCTAGAGATTTGTCCGGGAACTCCTACGAGCAGTACTTC,CSARDLSGNSYEQYF
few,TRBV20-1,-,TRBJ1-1,TGCAGGGGGGGAAGGAACACTGAAGCTTTCTTT,CRGGRNTEAFF
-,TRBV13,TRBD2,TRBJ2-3,TGTGCCAGCAGCTCCTCCCCTGGCGGGAGGACAGATACGCAGTATTTT,CASSSSPGGRTDTQYF
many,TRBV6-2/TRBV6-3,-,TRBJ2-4,TGTGCCAGCAGTTACTCCGCGTCAGCCAAAAACATTCAGTACTTC,CASSYSASAKNIQYF
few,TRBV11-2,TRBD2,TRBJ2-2,TGTGCCAGCAGCTTCGCTAGCGGGAGTGGTGGGGAGCTGTTTTTT,CASSFASGSGGELFF
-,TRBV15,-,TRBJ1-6,TGTGCCACCACCCCAGGGGATGATAATTCACCCCTCCACTTT,CATTPGDDNSPLHF
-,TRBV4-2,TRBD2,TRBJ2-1,TGTGCCAGCAGCCCGGGACTAGCGGGAGGCGCCTACAATGAGCAGTTCTTC,CASSPGLAGGAYNEQFF
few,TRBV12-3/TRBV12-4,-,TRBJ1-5,TGTGCCAGCAGTTTGGAGGTGGATGGCAATCAGCCCCAGCATTTT,CASSLEVDGNQPQHF
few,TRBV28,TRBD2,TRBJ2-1,TGTGCCAGCAGATTTAGCGGGGGGGTGAATGAGCAGTTCTTC,CASRFSGGVNEQFF